This T cell receptor beta chain was identified during a study of Graves' ophthalmopathy and Graves' hyperthyroidism. Study-wide findings and caveats: Blood also harbored most expanded thyroid clonotypes above 0.001 frequency.

The study excluded patients with other autoimmune diseases, uncontrolled infections, pregnancy or lactation. Researchers took RNA transcripts and amplified TCR beta CDR3 regions from them. First-round RT-PCR relied on HTBI primers, and a second-round multiplex PCR came next. TCRdb used MiXCR to reprocess the multiplex PCR reads, holding one entry per CDR3 protein. The sample records more than 550,000 distinct CDR3 sequences, roughly two fifths being singletons. This clonotype was counted many times. What it recognizes is unknown. Sample: peripheral blood. The sequence was obtained from an adult man with Graves' ophthalmopathy.

CDR3 residues: CSAARHTGRLYEKLFF. Here the CDR3 DNA reads TGCAGTGCGGCCAGGCACACCGGCAGGCTTTATGAAAAACTGTTTTTT. The chain employs TRBV20-1 and TRBJ1-4; no clear D gene. The CDR3 spans 16 residues. CDR1 is DFQATT, CDR2 SNEGSKA, per germline (reference sequence). Between the trimmed V and J ends, which lost 6 bases and 6 bases, there was a span of 23 bases.